These 23 T cell receptor beta chains were all obtained from the same sample, sequenced in a study of CD8 T cells in ankylosing spondylitis (TCRdb year 2017). The library was built by means of 5' RACE. Sequencer: Illumina HiSeq 2500. Clones were called with MiXCR by TCRdb after fastp trimmed the public reads at Q25, and only in-frame beta chains were retained. Records with the same CDR3 protein are collapsed into one entry carrying the most frequent genes and DNA. The sample table contains about 110,000 distinct CDR3 sequences; only one count was recorded for under 30% of them. In total, the top ten clones hold about 12% of the sample. The sample was synovial fluid, either unsorted or a sorted T cell fraction (not recorded which). Source of these receptors: a male donor with ankylosing spondylitis.

The chain recombines TRBV12-3 or TRBV12-4 with TRBJ1-2; tentative D call: TRBD1 (6 bases). Trimming pared 6 bases from V and 6 bases from J, leaving 20 bases between. The CDR3 runs to 15 residues. In DNA, the CDR3 is TGTGCCAGCAGCCAACACGGGGGGGGCGATAATGGCTACACCTTC. It codes for CASSQHGGGDNGYTF.

The chain joins TRBV20-1 to TRBJ2-1; D is undetermined. Trimming pared 7 bases from V and 7 bases from J, leaving 11 bases between. CDR1 and CDR2 (germline): DFQATT, SNEGSKA (reference sequence). The CDR3 extends over 11 amino acids. The CDR3 DNA follows: TGCAGTGTCCCTCAGTGGAATGAGCAGTTCTTC. Amino acids: CSVPQWNEQFF.

The CDR3 sequence: CASSPQANTEAFF. The CDR3 nucleotides are TGTGCCAGCTCACCGCAAGCGAACACTGAAGCTTTCTTT. The chain is built from TRBV18 and TRBJ1-1; D is uncertain. This CDR3 has 13 residues. The V and J ends lost 3 bases and 1 base respectively, with 6 bases between them. Germline CDR1 and CDR2: KGHSH and LQKENI.

V is TRBV30 and J is TRBJ2-7, with D perhaps matching TRBD2 (6 bases). The CDR3 totals 15 residues. V lost 5 bases to trimming and J lost 4 bases, with 21 bases between them. CDR1 GTSNPN and CDR2 SVGIG come from the germline V gene (reference sequence). The CDR3 loop reads CAWEPGTSAVYEQYF. The CDR3 bases are TGTGCCTGGGAACCCGGGACTTCTGCGGTGTACGAGCAGTACTTC.

This clonotype was seen a few times. The rearrangement uses TRBV15 and TRBJ2-1, with D perhaps TRBD2 (6 bases). This CDR3 is built from 15 residues. The V gene lost 1 base and the J gene lost 3 bases, with 10 bases spanning the gap. Germline V gene lookup returns CDR1 LNHNV and CDR2 YYDKDF (reference sequence). The CDR3 nucleotides read TGTGCCACCAGCAGAGCCCTAGCGCTCTACAATGAGCAGTTCTTC. Amino acid sequence: CATSRALALYNEQFF.

This clonotype was counted between two and nine times. The J gene is TRBJ2-3, the V gene TRBV20-1; no firm D call. Germline V gene data show CDR1 as DFQATT and CDR2 as SNEGSKA (reference sequence). Trimming took 0 bases from V and 0 from J, leaving 10 bases between them. This CDR3 is 15 amino acids long. The chain's CDR3 is CSARDSAESTDTQYF. The CDR3 nucleotides are TGCAGTGCTAGAGATTCCGCGGAAAGCACAGATACGCAGTATTTT.

The chain recombines TRBV20-1 with TRBJ2-7; D tentatively fits TRBD1 or TRBD2 (5 bases each). The V gene lost 0 bases and the J gene lost 3 bases, with 15 bases spanning the gap. The CDR3 loop spans 15 amino acids. From germline, CDR1 is DFQATT and CDR2 SNEGSKA (reference sequence). CDR3 in DNA: TGCAGTGCTAGAGATGCCCCCTGGGACGGCTACGAGCAGTACTTC. Residues: CSARDAPWDGYEQYF.

This clonotype came up a few times. The V gene is TRBV5-6, the J gene TRBJ1-2; D is undetermined. The length of the CDR3 is 12 residues. V shed 3 bases and J shed 4 bases, with 7 bases lying between them. CDR1 is SGHDT and CDR2 is YYEEEE in the germline V gene. The CDR3 is CASSSARYGYTF. The CDR3 DNA reads as TGTGCCAGCAGCTCCGCCCGCTATGGCTACACCTTC.

The gene calls are TRBV7-8 and TRBJ1-2; TRBD1 matches at 9 bases. Germline lookup yields CDR1 SGHVS and CDR2 FQNEAQ. The CDR3 spans 14 residues. J lost 5 bases, V lost 6 bases, and 7 bases had no gene match. In nucleotides, the CDR3 is TGTGCCAGCAGTCTAACGACAGGGGGATATGGCTACACCTTC. It is translated as CASSLTTGGYGYTF.

The chain joins TRBV6-1 to TRBJ1-5; 9 positions agree with TRBD1. The CDR3 is 13 residues long. In germline, CDR1 is MNHNS, CDR2 SASEGT. Losses at the gene ends were 10 bases for V and 6 bases for J; bases not matched to a gene: 7. This chain's CDR3 is CATWDRDTQPQHF. CDR3 DNA: TGTGCCACCTGGGACAGGGACACTCAGCCCCAGCATTTT.

This clonotype has a handful of counts. The chain carries TRBV12-3 or TRBV12-4 and TRBJ2-1; D is unresolved. Deletions cut 3 bases from V and 2 bases from J, with 11 bases between. The CDR3 consists of 15 residues. The CDR3 DNA reads as TGTGCCAGCAGTTTTCAGTATGGCCCCTACAATGAGCAGTTCTTC. This codes for CASSFQYGPYNEQFF.

This clonotype came up a few times. V and J are TRBV7-9 and TRBJ1-5, with D hard to call. The CDR3 sequence is 14 residues long. Germline values: CDR1 SEHNR, CDR2 FQNEAQ (reference sequence). V was cut by 5 bases and J by 3 bases, with 11 bases left in between. DNA for the CDR3: TGTGCCAGCAGCCCAGACATGAACAATCAGCCCCAGCATTTT. Its translation is CASSPDMNNQPQHF.

This clonotype has only a few counts. V and J are TRBV10-3 and TRBJ2-3, with D unresolved. The CDR3 contains 16 residues. Trimming took off 3 bases at V and 1 base at J, with 14 bases between the two ends. CDR1 ENHRY and CDR2 SYGVKD come from the germline V gene. CDR3 sequence reads: CAISDQITAGTDTQYF. DNA for the CDR3: TGTGCCATCAGTGATCAGATTACCGCGGGCACAGATACGCAGTATTTT.

This clonotype appeared a few times. This chain uses TRBV10-2 with TRBJ2-7; D is perhaps TRBD1 (5 bases). This CDR3 spans 14 amino acids. Germline CDR1 WSHSY, CDR2 SAAADI. Trimming took 6 bases from V and 1 from J, leaving 13 bases between them. CDR3 nucleotide sequence: TGCGCCAGCAGGTGGTTGCAGGGTTCCTACGAGCAGTACTTC. Its translation is CASRWLQGSYEQYF.

By sample fraction, this clonotype is medium-sized (0.01 to 0.1%). The gene calls are TRBV12-3 or TRBV12-4 and TRBJ2-3, with 8 positions matching TRBD2. The CDR3 totals 15 residues. V lost 7 bases and J lost 1; bases outside the gene matches: 7. The CDR3 DNA is TGTGCCAGCACCTCTCGAGCGGGAGGCACAGATACGCAGTATTTT. This gives the protein CASTSRAGGTDTQYF.

V usage is TRBV5-6 and J usage is TRBJ2-3, with D perhaps matching TRBD2 (6 bases). Germline lookup yields CDR1 SGHDT and CDR2 YYEEEE. Trimming stripped 4 bases from V and 2 bases from J, with 14 bases between. The CDR3 has 15 amino acids. The CDR3 loop is CASSGGTYSTDTQYF. CDR3 nucleotides: TGTGCCAGCAGCGGGGGGACTTACTCCACAGATACGCAGTATTTT.

Ten or more counts support this clonotype. The rearrangement links TRBV19 to TRBJ2-2; 12 bases line up with TRBD2. CDR1 is LNHDA, CDR2 SQIVND, per germline (reference sequence). V shed 4 bases, J shed 0 bases, and the junction held 6 bases outside the gene matches. The CDR3 has 18 residues. This CDR3 reads CASSRTSGKYANTGELFF. The CDR3 DNA reads TGTGCCAGTAGTAGGACTAGCGGGAAATACGCGAACACCGGGGAGCTGTTTTTT.

This clonotype was observed once. Since a much larger clone is just one base distant, this may be a read error. The chain's CDR3 is CCARDSRAGTSQPQHF. The CDR3 bases are TGCTGTGCTAGAGATTCCAGGGCCGGGACGAGTCAGCCCCAGCATTTT. The chain links TRBV20-1 to TRBJ1-5, with TRBD1 as a possible D gene (5 bases). The CDR3 runs to 16 residues. CDR1 is DFQATT and CDR2 is SNEGSKA in the germline V gene (reference sequence).

The chain recombines TRBV11-2 with TRBJ2-7; 9 nucleotides align to TRBD1. The CDR3 loop spans 14 amino acids. Germline loops: CDR1 SGHAT, CDR2 FQNNGV. V dropped 4 bases and J dropped 3; count of bases not matched to a gene: 4. The CDR3 sequence: CASSSGTGLYEQYV. The CDR3 DNA follows: TGTGCCAGCAGCTCCGGGACAGGGCTCTACGAGCAGTACGTC.

V and J are TRBV24-1 and TRBJ2-3, with 12 bases identical to TRBD2. The germline V gene encodes CDR1 KGHDR and CDR2 SFDVKD. The CDR3 sequence is 16 residues long. With 4 bases clipped from V and 4 bases from J, the junction kept 5 bases outside the gene matches. CDR3 DNA sequence: TGTGCCACCAGTGACCAGCCTAGCGGGAGGGCAGATACGCAGTATTTT. Encoded protein: CATSDQPSGRADTQYF.

This clonotype was recorded a few times. The chain uses TRBV20-1 and TRBJ2-7; TRBD2 matches at 9 bases. The ends lost 1 base at V and 7 bases at J; junction bases unmatched: 11. This CDR3 is built from 15 residues. The germline V gene encodes CDR1 DFQATT and CDR2 SNEGSKA (reference sequence). Here the CDR3 reads CSARGGVAGEGEQYF. The CDR3 DNA is TGCAGTGCTAGAGGGGGGGTAGCGGGAGAGGGGGAGCAGTACTTC.

In its sample, this clonotype was seen a few times. The chain joins TRBV24-1 to TRBJ2-1, with D possibly TRBD2 on 5 matching bases. CDR1 KGHDR and CDR2 SFDVKD come from the germline V gene. Trimming removed 7 bases at V and 6 bases at J, with 6 bases between. CDR3 length: 11 amino acids. The chain's CDR3 is CATRSGNEQFF. Written as DNA, the CDR3 is TGTGCCACCAGGAGCGGCAATGAGCAGTTCTTC.

This clonotype was found a few times. V is TRBV6-5 and J is TRBJ2-2; possibly TRBD2 for D (5 bases). The V gene's germline CDR1 is MNHEY and CDR2 SVGAGI. The CDR3 has 16 residues. V lost 2 bases and J lost 2, with 12 bases in between. The CDR3 reads CASSYARTSNTGELFF. CDR3 in DNA: TGTGCCAGCAGTTACGCCAGGACTTCAAACACCGGGGAGCTGTTTTTT.